Described below is a single TCR beta chain sequence and its context. Its antigen is undetermined. This sample stems from a study of shared clonotypes between healthy human individuals. Study as a whole: Samples came from a couple of female and a few male donors aged 18 to 49.

Study-level results: Approximately 5% of naive CD4 clonotypes were shared across a few donors.

The table came from immunoSEQ multiplex PCR; TCRdb's copy has only in-frame clones and leaves some out. The table records some 2,100,000 clones, almost 96% of them present only once. The V end lost 10 bases, the J end lost 5 bases, and 18 bases lay between the germline ends. Germline CDR1 reads SGHNT; CDR2 reads YYREEE (reference sequence). This CDR3 has 13 residues. What was sequenced was naive CD4+ T cells sorted from blood. Subset reported: CD45RA+ positively selected. The receptor was derived from a man aged 18 to 30 in good health. This rearrangement joins TRBV5-4 to TRBJ2-5; a weak D match, TRBD2 (6 bases). The CDR3 protein is CAGGSLGRETQYF. DNA of the CDR3: TGTGCCGGAGGTTCTTTAGGGAGGGAGACCCAGTACTTC.